The clone carrying this T cell receptor (beta chain) showed up many times. Newly diagnosed patients aged 18 to 65 had hyperthyroidism of under 2 months' duration. Uncontrolled infection, other autoimmune disease, pregnancy or lactation barred patients from enrollment. The sample comes from a study of T cells in Graves' hyperthyroidism and ophthalmopathy. Trimming removed 0 bases at V and 0 bases at J, with 12 bases between. CDR3 size: 16 residues. Germline V gene sequence: CDR1 MNHEY, CDR2 SVGEGT. There were TCR beta CDR3 regions amplified from RNA transcripts. A first-round RT-PCR of the TCR CDR3 used the HTBI primer set. MiXCR was run by TCRdb on the multiplex PCR reads, yielding one entry per CDR3 protein. The repertoire consists of under 650,000 distinct CDR3 sequences, with 15% to 20% occurring once and the leading ten covering over 3.5%.

The clonotype originates from a woman in her 30s with Graves' hyperthyroidism. Sequenced input: blood. The chain employs TRBV6-2 or TRBV6-3 and TRBJ2-7, with D uncertain. CDR3 nucleotides: TGTGCCAGCAGTTACTCCTGGGTCTCATCCTCCTACGAGCAGTACTTC. It codes for CASSYSWVSSSYEQYF.